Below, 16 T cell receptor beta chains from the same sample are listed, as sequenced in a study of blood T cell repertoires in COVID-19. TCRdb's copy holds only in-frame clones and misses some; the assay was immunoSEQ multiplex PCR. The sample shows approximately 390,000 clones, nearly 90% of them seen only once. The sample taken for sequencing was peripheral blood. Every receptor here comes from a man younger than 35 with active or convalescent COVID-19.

The CDR3: CSVETGRTGEGYNEQFF. The CDR3 bases are TGCAGCGTTGAAACCGGTAGGACAGGGGAAGGGTACAATGAGCAGTTCTTC. The chain uses TRBV29-1 and TRBJ2-1, with 9 bases fitting TRBD1. Germline trimming cut 2 bases from V and 4 bases from J; bases unmatched to any gene: 12. CDR1 SQVTM and CDR2 ANQGSEA come from the germline V gene. CDR3 size: 17 residues.

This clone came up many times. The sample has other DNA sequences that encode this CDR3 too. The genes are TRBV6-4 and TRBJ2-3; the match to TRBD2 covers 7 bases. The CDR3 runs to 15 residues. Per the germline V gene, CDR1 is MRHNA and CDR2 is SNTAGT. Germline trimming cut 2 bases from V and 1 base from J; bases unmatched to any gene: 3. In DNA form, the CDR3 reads TGTGCCAGCAGTGACACGGGGGGTGGCACAGATACGCAGTATTTT. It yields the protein CASSDTGGGTDTQYF.

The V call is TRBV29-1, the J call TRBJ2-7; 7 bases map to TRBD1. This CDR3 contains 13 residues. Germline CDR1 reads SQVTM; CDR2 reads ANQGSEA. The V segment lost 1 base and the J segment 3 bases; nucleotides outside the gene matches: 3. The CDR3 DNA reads TGCAGCGTTGAAGGGGACAGAGACTACGAGCAGTACTTC. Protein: CSVEGDRDYEQYF.

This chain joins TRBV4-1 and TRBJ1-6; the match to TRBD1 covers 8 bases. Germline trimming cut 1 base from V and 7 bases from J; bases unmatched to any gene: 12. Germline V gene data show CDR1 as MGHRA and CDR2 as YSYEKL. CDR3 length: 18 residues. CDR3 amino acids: CASSQVYLGDRKNSPLHF. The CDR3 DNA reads TGCGCCAGCAGCCAAGTATACTTAGGGGACAGGAAGAATTCACCCCTCCACTTT.

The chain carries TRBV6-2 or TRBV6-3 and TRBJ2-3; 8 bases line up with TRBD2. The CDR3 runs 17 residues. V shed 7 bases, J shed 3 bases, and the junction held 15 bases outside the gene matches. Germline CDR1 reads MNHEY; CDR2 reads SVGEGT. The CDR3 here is CASNPGHGRAGTDTQYF. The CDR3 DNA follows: TGTGCCAGCAACCCGGGGCACGGGAGGGCCGGGACAGATACGCAGTATTTT.

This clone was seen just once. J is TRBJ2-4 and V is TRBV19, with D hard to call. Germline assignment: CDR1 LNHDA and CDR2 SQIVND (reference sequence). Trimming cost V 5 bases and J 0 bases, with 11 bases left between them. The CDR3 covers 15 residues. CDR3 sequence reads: CASSPDILAKNIQYF. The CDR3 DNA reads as TGTGCCAGTAGTCCAGACATACTAGCCAAAAACATTCAGTACTTC.

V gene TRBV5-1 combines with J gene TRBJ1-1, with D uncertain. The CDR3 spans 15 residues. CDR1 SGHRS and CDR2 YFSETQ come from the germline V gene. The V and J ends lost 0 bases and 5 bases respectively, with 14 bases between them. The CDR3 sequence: CASSLAGPPGTEAFF. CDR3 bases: TGCGCCAGCAGCTTGGCCGGACCCCCGGGGACTGAAGCTTTCTTT.

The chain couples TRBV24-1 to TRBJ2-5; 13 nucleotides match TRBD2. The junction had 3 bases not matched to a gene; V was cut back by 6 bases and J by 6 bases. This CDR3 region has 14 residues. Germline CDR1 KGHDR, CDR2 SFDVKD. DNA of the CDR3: TGTGCCACCAGTACTAGCGGGAGGGGGAAGACCCAGTACTTC. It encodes CATSTSGRGKTQYF.

The CDR3 coding sequence is TGCGCCAGCAGCGAATCGGACCAGGGTTTGAGAGAGACCCAGTACTTC. Translated: CASSESDQGLRETQYF. V usage is TRBV5-1 and J usage is TRBJ2-5, with D perhaps TRBD1 (5 bases). The germline CDR1 and CDR2 sequences are SGHRS and YFSETQ. V was shortened by 4 bases and J by 4 bases, with 20 bases between the two germline ends. The CDR3 sequence is 16 residues long.

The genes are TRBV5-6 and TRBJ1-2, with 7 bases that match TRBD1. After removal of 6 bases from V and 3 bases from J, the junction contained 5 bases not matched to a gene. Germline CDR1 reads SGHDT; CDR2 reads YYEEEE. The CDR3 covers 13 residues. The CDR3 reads CASNFDRDYGYTF. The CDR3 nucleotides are TGTGCCAGCAACTTTGACAGGGACTATGGCTACACCTTC.

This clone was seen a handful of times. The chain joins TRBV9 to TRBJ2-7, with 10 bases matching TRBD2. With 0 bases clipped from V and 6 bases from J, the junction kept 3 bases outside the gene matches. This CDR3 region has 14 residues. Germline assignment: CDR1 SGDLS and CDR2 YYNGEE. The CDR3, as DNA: TGTGCCAGCAGCGTAGAGGGACTAGCGAGCGAGCAGTACTTC. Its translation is CASSVEGLASEQYF.

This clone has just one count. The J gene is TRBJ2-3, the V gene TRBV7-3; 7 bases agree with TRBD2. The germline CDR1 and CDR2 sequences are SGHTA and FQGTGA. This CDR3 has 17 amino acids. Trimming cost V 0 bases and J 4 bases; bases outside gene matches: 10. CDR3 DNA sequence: TGTGCCAGCAGCTTAACGAGGGCCGGCGGGGGTGCAGATACGCAGTATTTT. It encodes CASSLTRAGGGADTQYF.

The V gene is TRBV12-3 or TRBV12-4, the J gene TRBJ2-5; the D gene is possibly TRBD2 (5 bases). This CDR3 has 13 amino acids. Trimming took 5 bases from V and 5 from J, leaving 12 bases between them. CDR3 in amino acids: CASSSLAGETQYF. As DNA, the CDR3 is TGTGCCAGCAGTAGCCTCGCGGGCGAGACCCAGTACTTC.

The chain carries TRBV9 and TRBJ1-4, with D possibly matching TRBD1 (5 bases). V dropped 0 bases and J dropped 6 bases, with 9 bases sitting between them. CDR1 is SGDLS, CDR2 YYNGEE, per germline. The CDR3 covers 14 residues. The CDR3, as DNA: TGTGCCAGCAGCGTAGCAGGGATGGATGAAAAACTGTTTTTT. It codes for CASSVAGMDEKLFF.

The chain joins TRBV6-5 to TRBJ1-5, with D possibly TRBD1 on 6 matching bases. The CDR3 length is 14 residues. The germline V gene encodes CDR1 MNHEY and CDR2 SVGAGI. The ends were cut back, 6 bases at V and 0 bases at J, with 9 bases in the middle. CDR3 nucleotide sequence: TGTGCCAGCAGAGGGACACCTAGCAATCAGCCCCAGCATTTT. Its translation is CASRGTPSNQPQHF.

The CDR3 DNA sequence: TGTGCCAGCAGCCCCGGGATGAAGATGAACACTGAAGCTTTCTTT. Protein product: CASSPGMKMNTEAFF. The rearrangement links TRBV11-2 to TRBJ1-1; D uncertain. Germline CDR1 SGHAT, CDR2 FQNNGV. The CDR3 runs 15 residues. V gave up 5 bases and J gave up 0 bases, with 13 bases separating them.